A single sample gave rise to the 20 T cell receptor beta chains below, sequenced in a study of CD8+ T cells in alopecia areata. After isolation, RNA underwent reverse transcription to generate cDNA as the sequencing template. Here immunoSEQ multiplex PCR was the method, and the copy in TCRdb shows in-frame clones only, minus some. The sample carries 180,000 or so clones, less than 75% recorded once. The specimen comprised CD8+ T cells sorted from blood, sampled at week 0. The receptors derive from a human donor with alopecia areata.

The chain has TRBV5-1 and TRBJ2-7; 8 bases line up with TRBD1. Germline-derived CDR1 and CDR2 are SGHRS and YFSETQ. With 4 bases clipped from V and 7 bases from J, the junction kept 7 bases outside the gene matches. The CDR3 runs 13 residues. This chain's CDR3 is CASSLGQGREQYF. CDR3 DNA sequence: TGCGCCAGCAGCCTCGGACAGGGTAGAGAGCAGTACTTC.

The rearrangement uses TRBV6-6 and TRBJ2-3; maybe TRBD1 (5 bases). Trimming took off 2 bases at V and 4 bases at J, with 10 bases between the two ends. This CDR3 has 14 amino acids. The V gene's germline CDR1 is MNHNY and CDR2 SVGAGI (reference sequence). The CDR3 DNA sequence: TGTGCCAGCAGTTACGGGGCGGTCCCAGATACGCAGTATTTT. This codes for CASSYGAVPDTQYF.

Only a few counts were recorded for this clone. The chain links TRBV19 to TRBJ1-1; D not certain. The CDR3 is 12 amino acids. V was clipped by 9 bases and J by 1 base, with 9 bases between them. From germline, CDR1 is LNHDA and CDR2 SQIVND (reference sequence). CDR3 residues: CASKPGNTEAFF. DNA for the CDR3: TGTGCCAGCAAACCGGGGAACACTGAAGCTTTCTTT.

The chain couples TRBV9 to TRBJ2-7; possibly TRBD1 for D (5 bases). The germline V gene encodes CDR1 SGDLS and CDR2 YYNGEE. This CDR3 spans 13 amino acids. Trimming stripped 0 bases from V and 6 bases from J, with 10 bases between. The CDR3 protein is CASSVGWGPEQYF. CDR3 sequence (DNA): TGTGCCAGCAGCGTAGGGTGGGGCCCCGAGCAGTACTTC.

This chain joins TRBV29-1 and TRBJ2-3; D gene unclear. CDR3 length: 17 amino acids. Trimming removed 7 bases from V and 6 bases from J, with 29 bases in between. The V gene's germline CDR1 is SQVTM and CDR2 ANQGSEA. CDR3 loop: CSAKYMDPQSGPDTQYF. Written as DNA, the CDR3 is TGCAGCGCCAAATACATGGACCCGCAGTCCGGCCCGGATACGCAGTATTTT.

The chain uses TRBV6-1 and TRBJ2-7; the match to TRBD1 covers 8 bases. V gave up 8 bases and J gave up 2 bases; unmatched junction bases: 8. This CDR3 is built from 14 residues. CDR1 is MNHNS, CDR2 SASEGT, per germline. The CDR3 region has the DNA TGTGCCAGCTCACGGGACAGGACCCCCTACGAGCAGTACTTC. Amino acids: CASSRDRTPYEQYF.

V usage is TRBV6-5 and J usage is TRBJ1-2, with unresolved D. Germline CDR1 MNHEY, CDR2 SVGAGI. The V end was cut by 2 bases, the J end by 6 bases, with 13 bases between. The CDR3 is made up of 14 amino acids. The CDR3 DNA follows: TGTGCCAGCAGTTACGGTCCGGGTTCCGATGGCTACACCTTC. Amino acid sequence: CASSYGPGSDGYTF.

This clone came up a few times. The chain is built from TRBV2 and TRBJ1-6; 9 bases fit TRBD1. The CDR3 is 15 residues long. The germline CDR1 and CDR2 sequences are SNHLY and FYNNEI. The CDR3 loop is CAAGDRVRYNSPLHF. Written as DNA, the CDR3 is TGTGCTGCGGGGGACAGGGTCCGATATAATTCACCCCTCCACTTT.

The chain joins TRBV9 to TRBJ2-5; 8 bases match TRBD1. CDR1 SGDLS and CDR2 YYNGEE come from the germline V gene. V lost 2 bases to trimming and J lost 4 bases; unmatched junction nucleotides: 7. The CDR3 length is 15 residues. The CDR3 DNA sequence: TGTGCCAGCAGCGTTCACCCTCAGGGGGCAGAGACCCAGTACTTC. This codes for CASSVHPQGAETQYF.

The chain joins TRBV18 to TRBJ1-2; TRBD1 matches at 8 bases. Germline CDR1 and CDR2: KGHSH and LQKENI. This CDR3 contains 14 residues. The ends lost 5 bases at V and 6 bases at J; junction bases unmatched: 8. The CDR3 loop is CASSSFVGQDGYTF. The CDR3 DNA reads TGTGCCAGCTCATCCTTTGTGGGACAGGATGGCTACACCTTC.

This rearrangement joins TRBV2 to TRBJ2-3, with D unresolved. The CDR3 has 13 amino acids. Germline V gene lookup returns CDR1 SNHLY and CDR2 FYNNEI. Trimming pared 1 base from V and 3 bases from J, leaving 5 bases between. Here the CDR3 DNA reads TGTGCCAGCAGTGAAGTTGCAACAGATACGCAGTATTTT. Encoded protein: CASSEVATDTQYF.

The chain combines TRBV7-9 with TRBJ2-3; 7 positions match TRBD2. This CDR3 is built from 16 residues. The germline gives CDR1 SEHNR, CDR2 FQNEAQ (reference sequence). J was trimmed by 1 base and V by 11 bases; bases with no gene match: 15. CDR3 in amino acids: CAPGAFTGLGTDTQYF. CDR3 DNA: TGTGCCCCCGGTGCCTTCACAGGACTAGGCACAGATACGCAGTATTTT.

This clone was seen only a few times. The chain links TRBV29-1 to TRBJ2-1; D not resolved. V lost 6 bases to trimming and J lost 8 bases, with 20 bases between them. CDR1 is SQVTM and CDR2 is ANQGSEA in the germline V gene. The CDR3 extends over 14 amino acids. The CDR3 nucleotides are TGCAGCGTCGCCCCCACAGACCCCTTAGATGAGCAGTTCTTC. It specifies CSVAPTDPLDEQFF.

The V gene is TRBV2, the J gene TRBJ2-7; D is undetermined. V lost 5 bases and J lost 5, with 7 bases in between. The CDR3 has 11 residues. In germline, CDR1 is SNHLY, CDR2 FYNNEI. The CDR3 DNA is TGTGCCAGCAGTAATACTGACGAGCAGTACTTC. It is translated as CASSNTDEQYF.

J is TRBJ2-7 and V is TRBV13, with 7 bases matching TRBD1. With V trimmed by 4 bases and J by 3 bases, 9 bases remained unmatched. This CDR3 has 15 residues. Germline CDR1 reads PRHDT; CDR2 reads FYEKMQ (reference sequence). DNA for the CDR3: TGTGCCAGCAGCTACCCGTCGGGACAGTACTACGAGCAGTACTTC. Encoded protein: CASSYPSGQYYEQYF.

The chain has TRBV30 and TRBJ1-1, with TRBD1 as a possible D gene (5 bases). This CDR3 contains 14 residues. V lost 1 base, J lost 2 bases, and 11 bases lay in between. Germline loops: CDR1 GTSNPN, CDR2 SVGIG (reference sequence). DNA of the CDR3: TGTGCCTGGAGTGGTCAGGGCCCTAACACTGAAGCTTTCTTT. Amino acids: CAWSGQGPNTEAFF.

The CDR3 is CAWSVGLNTGELFF. The CDR3 DNA is TGTGCCTGGAGTGTGGGCCTGAACACCGGGGAGCTGTTTTTT. The rearrangement uses TRBV30 and TRBJ2-2; D uncertain. Germline-derived CDR1 and CDR2 are GTSNPN and SVGIG (reference sequence). This CDR3 region has 14 residues. The ends were cut back, 0 bases at V and 1 base at J, with 6 bases in the middle.

The chain is built from TRBV5-1 and TRBJ1-1, with D unresolved. The V and J ends lost 4 bases and 6 bases respectively, with 10 bases between them. The CDR3 runs to 12 residues. Germline V gene lookup returns CDR1 SGHRS and CDR2 YFSETQ. In DNA, the CDR3 is TGCGCCAGCAGCCCATCCGGGGCTGAAGCTTTCTTT. Encoded protein: CASSPSGAEAFF.

The V call is TRBV5-1, the J call TRBJ2-3; D unclear. The CDR3 is 12 residues long. The germline V and J ends were trimmed by 2 bases and 2 bases, with 3 bases remaining between them. Germline assignment: CDR1 SGHRS and CDR2 YFSETQ. The CDR3 loop reads CASSFNTDTQYF. The CDR3 region has the DNA TGCGCCAGCAGCTTTAACACAGATACGCAGTATTTT. Variable domain in full (rest from reference TRBV5-1 and TRBJ2-3): KAGVTQTPRYLIKTRGQQVTLSCSPISGHRSVSWYQQTPGQGLQFLFEYFSETQRNKGNFPGRFSGRQFSNSRSEMNVSTLELGDSALYLCASSFNTDTQYFGPGTRLTVL.

The chain links TRBV2 to TRBJ2-5, with 7 nucleotides matching TRBD1. With 8 bases clipped from V and 5 bases from J, the junction kept 11 bases outside the gene matches. The length of the CDR3 is 14 residues. Germline V gives CDR1 SNHLY, CDR2 FYNNEI. The CDR3 sequence: CASEMRGRGETQYF. The DNA for the CDR3 is TGTGCCAGCGAAATGAGGGGGCGCGGGGAGACCCAGTACTTC. Looking up the rest from reference TRBV2 and TRBJ2-5 gives the full variable domain: EPEVTQTPSHQVTQMGQEVILRCVPISNHLYFYWYRQILGQKVEFLVSFYNNEISEKSEIFDDQFSVERPDGSNFTLKIRSTKLEDSAMYFCASEMRGRGETQYFGPGTRLLVL.